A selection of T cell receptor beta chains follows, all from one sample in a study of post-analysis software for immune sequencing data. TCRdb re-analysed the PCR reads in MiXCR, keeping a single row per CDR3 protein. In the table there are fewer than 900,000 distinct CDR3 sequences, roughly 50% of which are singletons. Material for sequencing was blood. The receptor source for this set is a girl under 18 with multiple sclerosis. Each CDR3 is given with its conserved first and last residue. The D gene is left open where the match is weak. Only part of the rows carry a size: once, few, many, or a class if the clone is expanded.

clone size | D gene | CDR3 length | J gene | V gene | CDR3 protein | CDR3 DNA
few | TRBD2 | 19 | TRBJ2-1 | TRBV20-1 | CSAREVLAGPINDLWVQFF | TGCAGTGCTAGAGAGGTACTAGCGGGCCCTATTAACGATTTGTGGGTGCAGTTCTTC
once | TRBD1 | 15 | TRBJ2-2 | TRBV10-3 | CAISETGANTGELFF | TGTGCCATCAGTGAGACAGGGGCGAACACCGGGGAGCTGTTTTTT
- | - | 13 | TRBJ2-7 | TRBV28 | CASREDRIYEQYF | TGTGCCAGCAGAGAAGACAGGATCTACGAGCAGTACTTC
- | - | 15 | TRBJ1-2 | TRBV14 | CASSQSFIFNRGYTF | TGTGCCAGCAGCCAAAGCTTCATCTTCAATCGTGGCTACACCTTC
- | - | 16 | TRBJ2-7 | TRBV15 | CATSRLIFFPSYEQYF | TGTGCCACCAGCAGATTGATATTTTTCCCTTCCTACGAGCAGTACTTC
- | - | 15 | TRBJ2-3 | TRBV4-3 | CASSPGGANSDTQYF | TGCGCCAGCAGCCCTGGAGGGGCGAACTCAGATACGCAGTATTTT
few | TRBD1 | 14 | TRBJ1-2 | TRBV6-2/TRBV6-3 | CASSFQDRPYGYTF | TGTGCCAGCAGTTTTCAGGACAGGCCCTATGGCTACACCTTC
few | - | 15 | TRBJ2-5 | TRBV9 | CASSVGAEGRETQYF | TGTGCCAGCAGCGTAGGAGCGGAGGGGAGAGAGACCCAGTACTTC
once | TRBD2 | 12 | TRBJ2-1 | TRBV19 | CATQPRGGEQFF | TGTGCCACTCAACCCCGCGGGGGTGAGCAGTTCTTC
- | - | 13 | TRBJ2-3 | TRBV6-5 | CASSHPSTDTQYF | TGTGCCAGCAGTCACCCTAGCACAGATACGCAGTATTTT
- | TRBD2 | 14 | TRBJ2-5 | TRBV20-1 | CSAHVAGARETQYF | TGCAGTGCTCACGTAGCGGGAGCAAGAGAGACCCAGTACTTC
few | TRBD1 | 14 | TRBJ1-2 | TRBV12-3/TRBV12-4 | CASSLGQGVNGYTF | TGTGCCAGCAGTTTAGGACAGGGTGTGAATGGCTACACCTTC
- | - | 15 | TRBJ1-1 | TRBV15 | CATSTPAGRGTEAFF | TGTGCCACCAGCACCCCGGCAGGCCGGGGGACTGAAGCTTTCTTT
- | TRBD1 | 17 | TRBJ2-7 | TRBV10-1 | CASRKATGSLPRDEQYF | TGCGCCAGCAGAAAGGCGACAGGGAGCCTCCCCCGCGACGAGCAGTACTTC
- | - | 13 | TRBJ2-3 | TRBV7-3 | CASSLVQTDTQYF | TGTGCCAGCAGCTTAGTCCAGACAGATACGCAGTATTTT
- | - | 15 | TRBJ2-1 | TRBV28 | CASSFPQAFPNEQFF | TGTGCCAGCAGTTTCCCCCAGGCCTTCCCCAATGAGCAGTTCTTC
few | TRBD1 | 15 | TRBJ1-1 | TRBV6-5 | CASRPPTGGVTEAFF | TGTGCCAGCAGGCCGCCGACAGGGGGGGTCACTGAAGCTTTCTTT
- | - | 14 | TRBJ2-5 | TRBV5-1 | CASSLDGGYLEQYF | TGCGCCAGCAGCTTGGACGGCGGCTACCTAGAGCAGTACTTC
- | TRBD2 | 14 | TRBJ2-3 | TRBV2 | CASSEPPVGLVEYF | TGTGCCAGCAGTGAACCCCCCGTTGGACTAGTGGAGTATTTT
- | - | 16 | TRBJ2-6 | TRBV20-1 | CSARGRVGAGANVLTF | TGCAGTGCTAGAGGTCGGGTAGGGGCTGGGGCCAACGTCCTGACTTTC
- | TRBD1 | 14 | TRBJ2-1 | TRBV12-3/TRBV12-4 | CASSATGTVNGQFF | TGTGCCAGCAGCGCAACCGGGACAGTCAATGGGCAGTTCTTC
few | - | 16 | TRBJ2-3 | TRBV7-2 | CASSLEASRPWDTQYF | TGTGCCAGCAGCTTAGAGGCTAGCAGACCATGGGATACGCAGTATTTT
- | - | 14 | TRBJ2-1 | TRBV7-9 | CASSFGQRDNEQFF | TGTGCCAGCAGCTTCGGCCAAAGGGACAATGAGCAGTTCTTC
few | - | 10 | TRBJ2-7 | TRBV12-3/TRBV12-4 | CASRVAEQYF | TGTGCCTCTCGGGTAGCCGAGCAGTACTTC
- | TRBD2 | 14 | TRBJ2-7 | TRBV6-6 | CASSGDSGSYEQYF | TGTGCCAGCAGTGGTGATAGCGGGAGCTACGAGCAGTACTTC
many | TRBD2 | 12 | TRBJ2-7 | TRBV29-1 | CSVEGGGYEQYF | TGCAGCGTTGAAGGCGGGGGCTACGAGCAGTACTTC
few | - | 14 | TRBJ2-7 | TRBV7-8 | CASSLLAGAYEQYF | TGTGCCAGCAGCTTACTGGCGGGGGCGTACGAGCAGTACTTC
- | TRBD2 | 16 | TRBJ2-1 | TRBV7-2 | CASSFGLAGGGNEQFF | TGTGCCAGCAGCTTTGGCCTAGCGGGAGGGGGCAATGAGCAGTTCTTC
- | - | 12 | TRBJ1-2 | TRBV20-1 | CSALPRTVGYTF | TGCAGTGCTCTCCCGCGGACAGTTGGCTACACCTTC
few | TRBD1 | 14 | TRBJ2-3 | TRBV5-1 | CASSLEGATDTQYF | TGCGCCAGCAGCTTGGAGGGGGCAACAGATACGCAGTATTTT
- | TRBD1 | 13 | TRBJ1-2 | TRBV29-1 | CSADRGSNYGYTF | TGCAGCGCAGACAGGGGAAGTAACTATGGCTACACCTTC